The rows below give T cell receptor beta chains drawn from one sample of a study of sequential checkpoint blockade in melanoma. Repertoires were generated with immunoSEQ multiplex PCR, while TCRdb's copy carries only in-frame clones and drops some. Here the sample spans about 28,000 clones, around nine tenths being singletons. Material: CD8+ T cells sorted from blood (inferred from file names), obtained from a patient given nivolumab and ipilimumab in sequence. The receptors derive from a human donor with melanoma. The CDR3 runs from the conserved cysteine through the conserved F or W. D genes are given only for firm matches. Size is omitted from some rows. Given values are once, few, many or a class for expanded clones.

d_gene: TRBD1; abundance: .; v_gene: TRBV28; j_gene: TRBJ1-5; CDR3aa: CASTPERQGRDQPQHF; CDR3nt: TGTGCCAGCACCCCGGAGAGACAGGGGAGGGATCAGCCCCAGCATTTT
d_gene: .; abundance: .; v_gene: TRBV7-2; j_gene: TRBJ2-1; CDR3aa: CASSLPTAPGEQFF; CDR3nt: TGTGCCAGCAGCCTACCGACAGCCCCCGGGGAGCAGTTCTTC
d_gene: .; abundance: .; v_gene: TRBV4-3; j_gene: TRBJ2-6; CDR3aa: CASSQDEMSGANVLTF; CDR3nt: TGCGCCAGCAGCCAAGATGAGATGTCTGGGGCCAACGTCCTGACTTTC
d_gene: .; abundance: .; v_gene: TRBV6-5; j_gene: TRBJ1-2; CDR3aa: CATAAAINYGYTF; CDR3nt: TGTGCCACCGCGGCAGCCATTAACTATGGCTACACCTTC
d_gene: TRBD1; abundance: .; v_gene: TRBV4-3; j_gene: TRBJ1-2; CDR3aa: CASSPGQTSNYGYTF; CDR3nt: TGCGCCAGCAGCCCGGGACAGACCTCGAACTATGGCTACACCTTC
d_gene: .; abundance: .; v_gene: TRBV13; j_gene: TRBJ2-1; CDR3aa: CASSPMGQVLNEQFF; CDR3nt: TGTGCCAGCAGCCCAATGGGCCAGGTACTCAATGAGCAGTTCTTC
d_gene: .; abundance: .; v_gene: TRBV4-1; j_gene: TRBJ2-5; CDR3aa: CASSQVQGETQYF; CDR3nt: TGCGCCAGCAGCCAAGTCCAGGGAGAGACCCAGTACTTC
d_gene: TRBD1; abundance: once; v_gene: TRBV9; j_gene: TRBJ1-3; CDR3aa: CASSDPGQGNTIYF; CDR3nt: TGTGCCAGCAGCGACCCGGGACAGGGAAACACCATATATTTT
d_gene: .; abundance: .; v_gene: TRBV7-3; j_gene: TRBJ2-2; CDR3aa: CASSSGPPGTGELFF; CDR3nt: TGTGCCAGCAGCTCAGGTCCCCCTGGGACCGGGGAGCTGTTTTTT
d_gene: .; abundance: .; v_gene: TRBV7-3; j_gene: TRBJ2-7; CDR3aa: CASSPGRGNEQYF; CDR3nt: TGTGCCAGCAGCCCGGGGAGGGGGAACGAGCAGTACTTC
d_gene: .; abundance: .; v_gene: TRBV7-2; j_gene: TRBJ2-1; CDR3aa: CASSLDFGRAYNEQFF; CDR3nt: TGTGCCAGCAGCTTAGATTTTGGCAGGGCATACAATGAGCAGTTCTTC
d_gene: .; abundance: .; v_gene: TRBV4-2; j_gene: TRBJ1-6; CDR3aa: CASSQAAGPSGSPLHF; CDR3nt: TGTGCCAGCAGCCAAGCCGCCGGCCCGAGCGGGTCACCCCTCCACTTT
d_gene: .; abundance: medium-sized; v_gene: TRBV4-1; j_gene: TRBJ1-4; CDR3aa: CASSQDLAGPRSFLFF; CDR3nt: TGCGCCAGCAGCCAAGATTTGGCGGGGCCAAGGTCCTTTCTGTTTTTT
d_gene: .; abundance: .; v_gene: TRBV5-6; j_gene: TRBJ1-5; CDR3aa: CASSLGAVKPQHF; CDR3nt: TGTGCCAGCAGCTTGGGGGCAGTCAAGCCCCAGCATTTT
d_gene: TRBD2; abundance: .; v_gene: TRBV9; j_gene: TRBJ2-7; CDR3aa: CASSGPSGRRHEQYF; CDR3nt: TGTGCCAGCAGCGGCCCGAGCGGGAGGAGGCACGAGCAGTACTTC
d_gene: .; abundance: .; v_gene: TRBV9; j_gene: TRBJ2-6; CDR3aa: CASSPSGSGANVLTF; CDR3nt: TGTGCCAGCAGCCCTTCGGGGTCTGGGGCCAACGTCCTGACTTTC
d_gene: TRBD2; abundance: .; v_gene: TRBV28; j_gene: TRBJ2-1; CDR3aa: CASSSQTSGRYNEQFF; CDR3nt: TGTGCCAGCAGTTCCCAGACTAGCGGGCGTTACAATGAGCAGTTCTTC
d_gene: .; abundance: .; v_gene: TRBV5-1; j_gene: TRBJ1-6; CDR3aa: CASSLGTDNSPLHF; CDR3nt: TGCGCCAGCAGCTTAGGAACAGATAATTCACCCCTCCACTTT
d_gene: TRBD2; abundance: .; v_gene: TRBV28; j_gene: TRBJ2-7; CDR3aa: CASQQGWGGPDEQYF; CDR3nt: TGTGCCAGCCAACAAGGGTGGGGAGGGCCCGACGAGCAGTACTTC
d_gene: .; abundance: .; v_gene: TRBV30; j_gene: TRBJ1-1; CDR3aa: CAWIDYTEAFF; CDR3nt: TGTGCCTGGATTGACTACACTGAAGCTTTCTTT
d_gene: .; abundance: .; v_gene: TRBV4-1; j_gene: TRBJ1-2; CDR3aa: CASSQRSADSYGYTF; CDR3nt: TGCGCCAGCAGCCAAAGGTCAGCGGACTCCTATGGCTACACCTTC
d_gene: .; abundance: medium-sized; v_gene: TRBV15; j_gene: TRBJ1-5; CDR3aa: CATSGGGSQPQHF; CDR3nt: TGTGCCACCAGCGGGGGAGGGAGCCAGCCCCAGCATTTT
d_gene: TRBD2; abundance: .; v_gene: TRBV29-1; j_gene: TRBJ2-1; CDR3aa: CSVGGNEQFF; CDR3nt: TGCAGCGTGGGGGGGAATGAGCAGTTCTTC
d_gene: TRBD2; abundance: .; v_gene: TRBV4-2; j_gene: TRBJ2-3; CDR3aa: CASSQDQRGGESDTQYF; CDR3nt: TGTGCCAGCAGCCAAGATCAGCGGGGGGGCGAATCCGATACGCAGTATTTT
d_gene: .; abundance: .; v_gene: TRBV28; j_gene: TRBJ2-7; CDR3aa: CASRLNRISSYEQYF; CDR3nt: TGTGCCAGCAGACTTAACAGGATAAGCTCCTACGAGCAGTACTTC
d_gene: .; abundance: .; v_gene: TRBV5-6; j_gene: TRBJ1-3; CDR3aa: CASSLTGGFDSGNTIYF; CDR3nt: TGTGCCAGCAGCCTAACGGGAGGGTTCGACTCTGGAAACACCATATATTTT
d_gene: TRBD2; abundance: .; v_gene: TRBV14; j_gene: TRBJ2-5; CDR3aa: CASSQGDYGGTQYF; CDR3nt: TGTGCCAGCAGCCAAGGGGACTACGGGGGGACCCAGTACTTC
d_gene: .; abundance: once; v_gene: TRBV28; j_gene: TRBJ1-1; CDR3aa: CASSFRGGTEAFF; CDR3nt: TGTGCCAGCAGTTTCAGGGGCGGAACTGAAGCTTTCTTT
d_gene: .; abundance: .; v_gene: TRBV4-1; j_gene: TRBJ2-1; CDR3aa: CASSHPRGGAFYNEQFF; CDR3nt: TGCGCCAGCAGCCACCCGAGAGGGGGGGCCTTCTACAATGAGCAGTTCTTC
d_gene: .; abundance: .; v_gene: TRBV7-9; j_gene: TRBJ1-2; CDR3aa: CASSFGQNNYGYTF; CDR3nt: TGTGCCAGCAGCTTCGGACAGAATAACTATGGCTACACCTTC
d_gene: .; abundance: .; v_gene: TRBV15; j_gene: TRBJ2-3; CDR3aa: CATSRGSGPGRTDTQYF; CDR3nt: TGTGCCACCAGCAGAGGGTCAGGCCCCGGCAGAACAGATACGCAGTATTTT
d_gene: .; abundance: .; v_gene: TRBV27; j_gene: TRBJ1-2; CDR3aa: CASSKQGRYGYTF; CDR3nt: TGTGCCAGCAGTAAACAGGGCCGCTATGGCTACACCTTC
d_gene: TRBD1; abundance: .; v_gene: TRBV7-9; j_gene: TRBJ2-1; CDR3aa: CASNIRGLAVSEQFF; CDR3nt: TGTGCCAGCAATATTAGGGGGCTAGCCGTCTCTGAGCAGTTCTTC
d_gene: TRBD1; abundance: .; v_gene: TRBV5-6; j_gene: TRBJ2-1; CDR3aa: CASSHWTGTSSYNEQFF; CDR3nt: TGTGCCAGCAGCCACTGGACAGGGACCAGCTCCTACAATGAGCAGTTCTTC
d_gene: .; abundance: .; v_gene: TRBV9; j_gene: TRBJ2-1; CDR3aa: CASSDTTGSSYNEQFF; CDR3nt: TGTGCCAGCAGCGACACAACAGGGAGCTCCTACAATGAGCAGTTCTTC
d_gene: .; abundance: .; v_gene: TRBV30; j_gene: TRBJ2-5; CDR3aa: CAWTYRDILWLPQETQYF; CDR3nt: TGTGCCTGGACCTACCGGGACATCCTATGGCTCCCCCAAGAGACCCAGTACTTC
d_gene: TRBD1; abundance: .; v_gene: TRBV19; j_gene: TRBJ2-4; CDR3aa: CASSLGGSSKNIQYF; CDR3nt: TGTGCCAGTAGTCTAGGGGGCAGTTCCAAAAACATTCAGTACTTC
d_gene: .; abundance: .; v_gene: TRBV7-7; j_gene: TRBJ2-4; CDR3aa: CASSLSYGRGKNIQYF; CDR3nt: TGTGCTAGCAGCTTATCTTACGGACGGGGCAAAAACATTCAGTACTTC
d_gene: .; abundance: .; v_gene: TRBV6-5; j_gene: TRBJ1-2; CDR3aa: CASSSGTNGYTF; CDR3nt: TGTGCCAGCAGCTCCGGGACAAATGGCTACACCTTC
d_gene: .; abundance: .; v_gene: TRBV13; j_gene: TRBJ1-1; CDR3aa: CASSYTGNTEAFF; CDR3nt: TGTGCCAGCAGCTATACAGGGAACACTGAAGCTTTCTTT
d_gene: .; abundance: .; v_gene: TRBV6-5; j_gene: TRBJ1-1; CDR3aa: CASRPMRNTEAFF; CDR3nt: TGTGCCAGCAGACCGATGCGGAACACTGAAGCTTTCTTT
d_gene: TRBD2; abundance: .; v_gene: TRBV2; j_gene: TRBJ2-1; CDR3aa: CASSGTSEAYNEQFF; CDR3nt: TGTGCCAGCAGTGGCACTAGCGAGGCCTACAATGAGCAGTTCTTC
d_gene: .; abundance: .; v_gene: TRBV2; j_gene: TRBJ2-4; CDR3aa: CASSAGKNIQYF; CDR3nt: TGTGCCAGCAGTGCGGGGAAAAACATTCAGTACTTC
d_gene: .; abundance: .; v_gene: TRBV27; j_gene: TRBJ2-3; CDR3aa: CASSLWRVATTDTQYF; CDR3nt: TGTGCCAGCAGTTTATGGAGGGTTGCGACCACAGATACGCAGTATTTT
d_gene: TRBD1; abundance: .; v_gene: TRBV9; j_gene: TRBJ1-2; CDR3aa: CASSPTGEGGYTF; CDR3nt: TGTGCCAGCAGCCCCACAGGGGAAGGTGGCTACACCTTC
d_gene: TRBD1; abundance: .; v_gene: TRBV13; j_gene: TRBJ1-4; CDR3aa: CASSPDRENEKLFF; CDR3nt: TGTGCCAGCAGCCCGGACAGGGAGAATGAAAAACTGTTTTTT
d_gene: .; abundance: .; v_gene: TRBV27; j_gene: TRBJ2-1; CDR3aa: CATTTAGNEQFF; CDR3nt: TGTGCCACCACCACGGCGGGAAATGAGCAGTTCTTC
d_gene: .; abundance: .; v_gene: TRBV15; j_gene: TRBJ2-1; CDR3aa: CATSNWPPEQFYNEQFF; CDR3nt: TGTGCCACCAGCAATTGGCCGCCGGAACAGTTCTACAATGAGCAGTTCTTC
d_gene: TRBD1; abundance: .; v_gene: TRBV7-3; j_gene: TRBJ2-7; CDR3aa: CASSLPGQGNEQYF; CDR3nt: TGTGCCAGCAGCTTACCCGGACAGGGAAACGAGCAGTACTTC
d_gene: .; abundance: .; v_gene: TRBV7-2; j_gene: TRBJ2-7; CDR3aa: CASSLLTGAYEQYF; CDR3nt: TGTGCCAGCAGCCTACTGACCGGGGCCTACGAGCAGTACTTC
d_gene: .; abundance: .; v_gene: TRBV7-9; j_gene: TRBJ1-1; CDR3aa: CASSSAGYAEAFF; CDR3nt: TGTGCCAGCAGCTCCGCAGGGTACGCTGAAGCTTTCTTT
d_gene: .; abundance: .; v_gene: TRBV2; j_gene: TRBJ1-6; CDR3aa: CASSEAFGSNSPLHF; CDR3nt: TGTGCCAGCAGTGAAGCCTTTGGCAGTAATTCACCCCTCCACTTT
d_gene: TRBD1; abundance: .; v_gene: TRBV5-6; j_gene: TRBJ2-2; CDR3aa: CASSYGTGATGELFF; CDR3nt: TGTGCCAGCAGCTACGGGACAGGGGCCACCGGGGAGCTGTTTTTT
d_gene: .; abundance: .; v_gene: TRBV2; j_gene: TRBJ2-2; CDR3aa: CASSERRANTGELFF; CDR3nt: TGTGCCAGCAGTGAAAGGAGGGCGAACACCGGGGAGCTGTTTTTT
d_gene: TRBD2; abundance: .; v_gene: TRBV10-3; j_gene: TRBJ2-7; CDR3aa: CAAATSGSSYEQYF; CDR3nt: TGTGCCGCCGCAACTAGCGGAAGCTCCTACGAGCAGTACTTC
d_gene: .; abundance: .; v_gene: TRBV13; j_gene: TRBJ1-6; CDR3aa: CASTSGDSPLHF; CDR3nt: TGTGCCAGCACTTCGGGGGATTCACCCCTCCACTTT
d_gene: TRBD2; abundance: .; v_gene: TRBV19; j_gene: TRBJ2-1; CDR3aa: CASSIRLAGGNEQFF; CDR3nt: TGTGCCAGTAGTATACGTCTAGCGGGAGGCAATGAGCAGTTCTTC
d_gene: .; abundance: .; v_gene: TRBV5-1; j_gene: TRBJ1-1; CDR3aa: CASSLEHRALNTEAFF; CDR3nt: TGCGCCAGCAGCCTGGAGCACAGGGCCCTTAACACTGAAGCTTTCTTT
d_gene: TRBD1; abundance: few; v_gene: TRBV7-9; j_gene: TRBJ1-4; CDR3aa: CASSAGTDEKLFF; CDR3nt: TGTGCCAGCAGCGCTGGGACAGATGAAAAACTGTTTTTT